The clone carrying this T cell receptor beta chain was observed a single time. Antigen: not known. This sample stems from a study of T cell responses to AZD1222 COVID-19 vaccine. Study-wide points: The peak T cell response came first, and repertoires were sampled only after it. In a largely white British group with more females than males, clonal diversity was possibly underestimated. Two doses of AZD1222 preceded a rise in Spike-specific TCR breadth and depth. Nearly half of spike-specific TCRs reportedly target unmutated variant regions.

Germline CDR1 is MNHEY and CDR2 is SVGEGT. The CDR3 runs to 15 residues. Trimming shortened V by 0 bases and J by 5 bases, and 10 bases separated the two germline ends. Data came from immunoSEQ multiplex PCR; TCRdb stores just in-frame clones and leaves some out. The sample includes around 140,000 clones, more than 70% of them seen just once. The sequencing here drew on peripheral blood, taken 28 days after the second AZD1222 dose. This sequence originates from an adult who received the AZD1222 COVID-19 vaccine. The chain combines TRBV6-2 or TRBV6-3 with TRBJ1-4; no clear D gene. The DNA for the CDR3 is TGTGCCAGCAGTTACTCGATGGGAGAGAATGAAAAACTGTTTTTT. Its translation is CASSYSMGENEKLFF.